What follows describes a single T cell receptor beta chain. This clone's antigen is unknown. Base qualities were left out, and no much larger clone turns up one base away. Explained via the paper, the time point label denotes: about 28 days (+/-7) after the second vaccine dose. Because spike-specific TCR depth and breadth did not differ between the two schedules, AZD1222 recipients who got a second dose at roughly 4 weeks were pooled with those who got a second dose at roughly 12 weeks. Samples from vaccinated people were obtained from the UK trials COV001 and COV002, which included a single-blind randomized controlled phase 2/3 trial of AZD1222 (ChAdOx1 nCoV-19) in healthy adults. For TCRbeta chain sequencing, PBMC samples were collected from trial participants at day 0 and at day 28 after the second dose. V gives up 0 bases and J gives up 13 bases, and the segment between their germline ends measures 21 bases. CDR1 and CDR2 (SEHNR, FQNEAQ) derive from the germline V gene (reference sequence). Spanning cysteine to phenylalanine, the CDR3 consists of 15 amino acids. The CDR3 DNA has 45 bases and is translated from base 1.

The CDR3 regions of human TCRbeta chains were analyzed by immunosequencing. In the original analysis: Repertoire TCRs were checked for matches against a reference library of SARS-CoV-2-specific TCRs that had been generated using the MIRA antigen-specificity platform. Breadth was defined as the fraction of unique TCRs that were SARS-CoV-2-associated, and depth was defined as the fraction of total T cells that were SARS-CoV-2-associated. Each spike-specific TCR was assigned to its reactive spike region and to a CD4 or CD8 class using the MIRA data. Log10-transformed breadth and depth values were compared by one-way ANOVA with Sidak's multiple comparisons tests. TCRdb provides this immuneACCESS table in a form limited to in-frame rearrangements. Some clones are lacking; in checked studies, under half of them reflect an unresolved V gene, and why the rest are absent is not known. That table furnishes V, J and clone size, whereas the DNA furnished D and trimming. The sample contains 170,000 or so clones, roughly 88% of them found a single time. The ten largest clonotypes hold roughly 12% of the sample.

The data belong to a study of T cell responses to AZD1222 COVID-19 vaccine (dated by TCRdb to about 2021). With regard to the full study: TCR sequencing covered over 230 trial participants: 200 to 220 given two doses of AZD1222 and 26 given two doses of MenACWY control vaccine. Trial participants were enrolled by age into subgroups of 18-55, 56-69 and 70-plus years, and around 150, 28 and 57 TCR-sequenced participants, respectively, were included in these subgroups. The research as a whole found: Most participants were white British and females outnumbered males, and the authors suggested that clonal diversity may have been underestimated. The whole spike protein was spanned by vaccine-associated CD4 TCRs, and dominant responses were seen in regions 160-218 and 743-854. Because no samples from the day 14 peak response were available, repertoires could be characterized only after the peak T cell response. In the small 56-69-year group, the increase in depth fell short of significance, most likely because of low power. Spike-specific TCR breadth and depth rose significantly after two AZD1222 doses compared with day 0 and with MenACWY recipients. Reportedly, close to half of the unique spike-specific TCRs recognized epitopes lying outside the regions that are mutated in the B.1.351 and B.1.1.7 variants. Conclusions about previously exposed vaccinees are limited, since just 5 to 7 AZD1222 recipients were seropositive for SARS-CoV-2 at baseline.

The rearrangement combines TRBV7-9 with TRBJ1-2; TRBD1 might be the D gene, on 5 matching bases. The TCR comes from an adult who received the AZD1222 COVID-19 vaccine. Sequencing was performed on peripheral blood, taken 28 days after the second AZD1222 dose. The CDR3 region has the sequence CASSLASRVNSFATF. The DNA sequence is given as TGTGCCAGCAGCTTAGCGAGCAGGGTAAACTCCTTTGCCACCTTC.